A single sample gave rise to the 14 T cell receptor beta chains below, sequenced in a study of beta chain features in type 1 diabetes. Overall study findings and caveats: Among all four CD4+ subsets, Type 1 diabetes patients had TCRB CDR3s that were moderately but significantly shorter.

Antigen specificity for these receptors is unknown. The whole isolated RNA underwent reverse transcription, so sequencing captured expressed TCRB transcripts. Libraries were prepared by immunoSEQ multiplex PCR; TCRdb keeps only in-frame clonotypes and omits some of them. The table has 250,000 or so clones, roughly 21% seen once. The sequenced sample was naive CD4+ T cells from blood. Receptor source: a middle-aged woman with type 1 diabetes.

This clone occurred a few times. This chain connects TRBV6-5 to TRBJ2-1, with 8 bases aligning to TRBD2. Germline loops: CDR1 MNHEY, CDR2 SVGAGI. This CDR3 region has 16 residues. Unmatched junction bases numbered 7, after V lost 3 bases and J lost 3 bases. The CDR3 bases are TGTGCCAGCAGTTATAGTAGCGGGGACCTCTACAATGAGCAGTTCTTC. It translates to CASSYSSGDLYNEQFF.

The chain uses TRBV10-3 and TRBJ2-1; weak D call: TRBD2 (7 bases). CDR3 length equals 12 residues. Germline assignment: CDR1 ENHRY and CDR2 SYGVKD. The V gene lost 8 bases and the J gene lost 9 bases, with 14 bases spanning the gap. CDR3 coding DNA: TGTGCCATCCGAGGGGGGGGACGTGAGCAGTTCTTC. It specifies CAIRGGGREQFF.

This clone has a handful of counts. The rearrangement links TRBV5-1 to TRBJ1-4; TRBD1 aligns across 7 bases. CDR1 is SGHRS, CDR2 YFSETQ, per germline. Losses at the gene ends were 4 bases for V and 8 bases for J; bases not matched to a gene: 5. The CDR3 loop spans 13 amino acids. The CDR3 nucleotides read TGCGCCAGCAGCGAGAACAGGGGAGAAAAACTGTTTTTT. It is translated as CASSENRGEKLFF. Looking up the rest from reference TRBV5-1 and TRBJ1-4 gives the full variable domain: KAGVTQTPRYLIKTRGQQVTLSCSPISGHRSVSWYQQTPGQGLQFLFEYFSETQRNKGNFPGRFSGRQFSNSRSEMNVSTLELGDSALYLCASSENRGEKLFFGSGTQLSVL.

The genes are TRBV6-5 and TRBJ1-1, with no clear D. The V end lost 7 bases, the J end lost 0 bases, and 12 bases lay between the germline ends. The CDR3 has 14 amino acids. Germline CDR1 and CDR2: MNHEY and SVGAGI. This CDR3 reads CASTPREMNTEAFF. DNA for the CDR3: TGTGCCAGCACCCCACGGGAGATGAACACTGAAGCTTTCTTT.

This sequence joins TRBV18 and TRBJ1-2, with TRBD1 as a possible D gene (5 bases). The CDR3 is 15 residues long. V was clipped by 6 bases and J by 3 bases, with 17 bases between them. Germline V gives CDR1 KGHSH, CDR2 LQKENI. The CDR3 spells CASSGFRDSDYGYTF. The CDR3, as DNA: TGTGCCAGCTCGGGGTTTCGGGACTCAGACTATGGCTACACCTTC.

This clone was seen a few times. This rearrangement joins TRBV30 to TRBJ2-3; D not certain. This CDR3 is 15 amino acids long. The V end lost 0 bases, the J end lost 2 bases, and 12 bases lay between the germline ends. Germline V CDR1 and CDR2: GTSNPN, SVGIG (reference sequence). The CDR3 bases are TGTGCCTGGAGTGTACGGGTCGGTTCCACAGATACGCAGTATTTT. It specifies CAWSVRVGSTDTQYF. The variable domain in full, completed from reference TRBV30 and TRBJ2-3, reads SQTIHQWPATLVQPVGSPLSLECTVEGTSNPNLYWYRQAAGRGLQLLFYSVGIGQISSEVPQNLSASRPQDRQFILSSKKLLLSDSGFYLCAWSVRVGSTDTQYFGPGTRLTVL.

There are a few counts of this clone. This rearrangement joins TRBV14 to TRBJ2-5; TRBD1 is a possible D gene (6 bases). Trimming removed 5 bases from V and 5 bases from J, with 18 bases in between. Per the germline V gene, CDR1 is SGHDN and CDR2 is FVKESK. CDR3 size: 15 residues. This chain's CDR3 is CASSVTYRAGETQYF. CDR3 DNA: TGTGCCAGCAGCGTAACGTACAGGGCGGGCGAGACCCAGTACTTC.

This clone was observed a few times. The rearrangement uses TRBV9 and TRBJ2-3; D might be TRBD2 (5 bases). CDR1 and CDR2 from the germline V gene are SGDLS and YYNGEE. Between the trimmed V and J ends, which lost 2 bases and 0 bases, there was a span of 10 bases. This CDR3 contains 15 residues. The CDR3, as DNA: TGTGCCAGCAGCGTCATGGGAGAAAGCACAGATACGCAGTATTTT. It encodes CASSVMGESTDTQYF.

This rearrangement joins TRBV2 to TRBJ2-5, with no clear D. This CDR3 is built from 12 residues. V shed 11 bases and J shed 5 bases, with 15 bases lying between them. Germline lookup yields CDR1 SNHLY and CDR2 FYNNEI. The CDR3, as DNA: TGTGCCGGTGGGCAGGCTACGGAGACCCAGTACTTC. Encoded protein: CAGGQATETQYF.

The chain couples TRBV18 to TRBJ1-2; no reliable D call. The CDR3 length is 14 residues. Per the germline V gene, CDR1 is KGHSH and CDR2 is LQKENI. The V end was cut by 3 bases, the J end by 8 bases, with 16 bases between. The CDR3 reads CASSPTPAVVGYTF. The CDR3 DNA sequence: TGTGCCAGCTCACCGACCCCCGCGGTGGTCGGCTACACCTTC.

This clone has a handful of counts. The V call is TRBV15, the J call TRBJ2-1, with 7 bases that match TRBD1. V dropped 6 bases and J dropped 2; count of bases not matched to a gene: 4. CDR1 and CDR2 from the germline V gene are LNHNV and YYDKDF (reference sequence). CDR3 size: 14 residues. CDR3 nucleotide sequence: TGTGCCACCAGGTTTGGGACAGCCTACAATGAGCAGTTCTTC. Encoded protein: CATRFGTAYNEQFF. The whole variable domain, filled in from reference TRBV15 and TRBJ2-1, reads DAMVIQNPRYQVTQFGKPVTLSCSQTLNHNVMYWYQQKSSQAPKLLFHYYDKDFNNEADTPDNFQSRRPNTSFCFLDIRSPGLGDTAMYLCATRFGTAYNEQFFGPGTRLTVL.

This clone was counted a few times. This sequence joins TRBV9 and TRBJ2-3; 12 bases match TRBD2. After removal of 0 bases from V and 6 bases from J, the junction contained 14 bases not matched to a gene. CDR1 is SGDLS and CDR2 is YYNGEE in the germline V gene. The CDR3 is made up of 19 amino acids. The CDR3 is CASSVDGLAGGIEEDTQYF. Written as DNA, the CDR3 is TGTGCCAGCAGCGTAGATGGGCTAGCGGGAGGGATCGAGGAGGATACGCAGTATTTT.

The rearrangement joins TRBV7-2 to TRBJ2-1; 7 positions agree with TRBD2. J was trimmed by 5 bases and V by 1 base; bases with no gene match: 8. CDR1 and CDR2 (germline): SGHTA, FQGNSA. This CDR3 spans 16 amino acids. CDR3 loop: CASSLGAGRLNNEQFF. As DNA, the CDR3 is TGTGCCAGCAGCTTAGGAGCGGGACGCCTAAACAATGAGCAGTTCTTC.

V and J are TRBV4-2 and TRBJ1-5; TRBD1 matches 8 bases. V trimming: 3 bases; J trimming: 7 bases; junction bases outside the gene matches: 2. CDR1 is LGHNA, CDR2 YNFKEQ, per germline. The CDR3 totals 13 residues. CDR3 sequence reads: CASSQRTGQPQHF. CDR3 in DNA: TGTGCCAGCAGCCAGAGGACAGGGCAGCCCCAGCATTTT.